The rows below give T cell receptor beta chains drawn from one sample of a study of monozygotic twins with inflammatory bowel disease. TCRdb reprocessed the 5' RACE reads; each CDR3 protein has one entry and no DNA is given. The repertoire table contains about 160,000 distinct CDR3 sequences. Material: blood. The receptors were sampled from a human donor with ulcerative colitis or Crohn's disease, or a healthy co-twin of an affected twin (not recorded which). CDR3s include the opening cysteine and the closing phenylalanine or tryptophan.

v_call,j_call,cdr3_aa
TRBV3-1,TRBJ1-2,CARSSTENYGYTF
TRBV3-1,TRBJ2-1,CASSQDPVSSYNEQFF
TRBV7-8,TRBJ2-1,CASSSLAGTYNEQFF
TRBV12-3/TRBV12-4,TRBJ2-1,CASSFSHEQFF
TRBV12-3/TRBV12-4,TRBJ1-2,CASSPQGGFGYGYTF
TRBV20-1,TRBJ2-3,CSARKREKETDTQYF
TRBV12-3/TRBV12-4,TRBJ1-1,CASISDREAFF
TRBV7-8,TRBJ2-7,CASSLRTTYEQYF
TRBV29-1,TRBJ1-1,CSVGDRGTEAFF
TRBV11-1,TRBJ2-4,CASSFETSGGALAKNIQYF
TRBV4-2,TRBJ2-2,CASSQAVGGRGDGELFF
TRBV7-3,TRBJ2-1,CASSLRGSSYNEQFF
TRBV5-6,TRBJ2-1,CASHSGGNEQFF
TRBV12-3/TRBV12-4,TRBJ2-5,CASRWEGGDQYF
TRBV20-1,TRBJ1-1,CSARDPWDVDSAEAFF
TRBV18,TRBJ2-2,CASSVRQVNTGELFF
TRBV5-1,TRBJ2-1,CASSLGGQGNEQFF
TRBV11-2,TRBJ2-5,CASTLGQGQETQYF
TRBV7-6,TRBJ2-1,CASSPRTSSEQFF
TRBV12-3/TRBV12-4,TRBJ1-6,CASSLDSFSIHNSPLHF
TRBV2,TRBJ1-2,CASSSAPGRTNYGYTF
TRBV20-1,TRBJ1-2,CSAMGQDTYGYTF
TRBV10-3,TRBJ1-5,CAISPTFSNQPQHF
TRBV5-1,TRBJ2-3,CASSTAKKPTDTQYF